This is a list of T cell receptor beta chains from one sample in a study of Ad26.COV2.S vaccination and SARS-CoV-2 variants. Here immunoSEQ multiplex PCR was the method, and the copy in TCRdb shows in-frame clones only, minus some. The sample records fewer than 900,000 clones, around 92% being singletons. This material consisted of peripheral blood, taken in a trial of Ad26.COV2.S vaccine versus placebo. The receptors stem from a person aged 18-65 years who received the Ad26.COV2.S COVID-19 vaccine or a placebo. Both conserved end residues are part of each CDR3. The D gene is left open where the match is weak. A row's size may be missing; if present it is once, few, many or a size class.

J gene: TRBJ2-3; V gene: TRBV27; clone size: -; D gene: TRBD1; CDR3 protein: CASSYGGQGATDTQYF; CDR3 DNA: TGTGCCAGCAGCTACGGGGGACAGGGGGCCACAGATACGCAGTATTTT
J gene: TRBJ1-2; V gene: TRBV19; clone size: -; D gene: -; CDR3 protein: CASSQRGYYGYTF; CDR3 DNA: TGTGCCAGTAGTCAAAGGGGATACTATGGCTACACCTTC
J gene: TRBJ1-5; V gene: TRBV27; clone size: -; D gene: -; CDR3 protein: CASKKSGENNQPQHF; CDR3 DNA: TGTGCCAGCAAGAAATCAGGGGAGAACAATCAGCCCCAGCATTTT
J gene: TRBJ2-1; V gene: TRBV2; clone size: -; D gene: -; CDR3 protein: CASREQGDYNEQFF; CDR3 DNA: TGTGCCAGCAGGGAACAAGGGGACTACAATGAGCAGTTCTTC
J gene: TRBJ2-1; V gene: TRBV27; clone size: -; D gene: TRBD2; CDR3 protein: CASSYPGLAGEIVRNEQFF; CDR3 DNA: TGTGCCAGCAGTTATCCGGGACTAGCGGGAGAGATAGTTCGAAATGAGCAGTTCTTC
J gene: TRBJ2-4; V gene: TRBV3-1/TRBV3-2; clone size: once; D gene: -; CDR3 protein: CASSQPGAIAKNIQYF; CDR3 DNA: TGTGCCAGCAGCCAACCGGGGGCGATAGCCAAAAACATTCAGTACTTC
J gene: TRBJ1-5; V gene: TRBV29-1; clone size: -; D gene: -; CDR3 protein: CSVEDATGQPQHF; CDR3 DNA: TGCAGCGTTGAAGATGCGACGGGGCAGCCCCAGCATTTT
J gene: TRBJ1-6; V gene: TRBV7-2; clone size: few; D gene: -; CDR3 protein: CASSPRYSSYNSPLHF; CDR3 DNA: TGTGCCAGCAGTCCGAGGTACAGCTCCTATAATTCACCCCTCCACTTT
J gene: TRBJ1-2; V gene: TRBV29-1; clone size: -; D gene: TRBD1; CDR3 protein: CSVDDRDYGYTF; CDR3 DNA: TGCAGCGTTGACGACAGGGACTATGGCTACACCTTC
J gene: TRBJ2-3; V gene: TRBV5-5; clone size: -; D gene: -; CDR3 protein: CASSPRRDSDTQYF; CDR3 DNA: TGTGCCAGCAGCCCTCGGAGAGACTCAGATACGCAGTATTTT
J gene: TRBJ2-7; V gene: TRBV28; clone size: -; D gene: -; CDR3 protein: CASRPFGTSLPGQYF; CDR3 DNA: TGTGCCAGCAGGCCTTTCGGGACCTCTCTACCCGGGCAGTACTTC
J gene: TRBJ1-6; V gene: TRBV10-3; clone size: -; D gene: TRBD1; CDR3 protein: CAISGRDRGRDSPLHF; CDR3 DNA: TGTGCCATCAGTGGCCGGGACAGGGGGCGCGATTCACCCCTCCACTTT
J gene: TRBJ1-4; V gene: TRBV3-1/TRBV3-2; clone size: -; D gene: -; CDR3 protein: CASSQEGGGEKLFF; CDR3 DNA: TGTGCCAGCAGCCAAGAAGGCGGCGGAGAAAAACTGTTTTTT